This T cell receptor (beta chain) was sequenced in a study of blood T cells in healthy people across ages (dated by TCRdb to between 2014 and 2016). Background on the whole study: In model experiments, template switching captured roughly one uniquely barcoded TCR beta cDNA molecule for every two T cells. Donors were grouped into four age groups: young (average 16 years), middle-aged (roughly 40), aged (roughly 62) and long-lived (just over 80). For two donors (one aged 18 to 30 and one aged 80 or older), the study analyzed two additional independent replicas of 1 million unique cDNA reads from the same blood draw. To avoid experimental bias, donors of different ages were spread randomly across the sequencing lanes. To track age-related changes in TCR beta repertoire diversity, the study relied on deep sequencing normalized with unique cDNA molecular identifiers.

The paper as a whole reports these results and caveats: The CMV infection status of donors was not known, potentially confounding age-related changes in expanded clonotypes. Total diversity estimates from one million sequenced T cells were considered lower bounds and underestimates. The long-lived group showed more naive CD4+ T cells, fewer expanded clones and increased TCR diversity than the aged group, suggesting age selection. Observed TCR beta diversity per million T cells fell roughly linearly with age, and a significant reduction was already apparent by age around 40. Since profiling was done on bulk unsorted PBMCs, naive and antigen-experienced compartments could not be conclusively compared. The percentage of naive T cells measured by flow cytometry correlated strongly with observed TCR beta diversity.

From the cysteine up to the phenylalanine, the CDR3 has a length of 14 residues. CDR3 DNA is the only sequence kept; it has 42 bases, read in frame from the first base. CDR1 SGHRS and CDR2 YFSETQ are derived from the germline V gene. Unmatched junction bases come to 4, with V trimmed by 4 bases and J by 2 bases. Systemically healthy Caucasian individuals from Russia, 39 in total and aged roughly 6 to 100 years, were included as donors. Approximately 11 milliliters of peripheral blood were drawn from each donor into EDTA-treated Vacutainer tubes. Ficoll-Paque density-gradient centrifugation was used to isolate PBMCs, with at least 7 million per sample. Total RNA, at least 5 micrograms per sample, was extracted from PBMCs with Trizol reagent. Naive CD45RAhigh/CD27high T cell percentages were measured by flow cytometry on a PBMC aliquot from every donor. Notes on this clonotype: What antigen it recognizes has not been identified. No base quality values were provided; no much bigger clone lies one nucleotide off.

Receptor amplification or capture employed 5' RACE. Sequenced on an Illumina HiSeq 2500. A second PCR of roughly 7 to 11 cycles was performed with a sample-barcoded 5' primer and a J-beta primer mix. A unique molecular identifier was introduced onto each TCR beta cDNA molecule by a template-switch 5' adaptor carrying 12 random nucleotides. Each sample yielded at least 3 million CDR3-containing paired-end reads. All of the RNA was converted into first-strand cDNA using the Mint cDNA synthesis kit, with a TRBC-specific oligonucleotide serving as the primer. All cDNA was treated with uracil-DNA glycosylase and then went through a first 18-cycle PCR with the universal primers M1SS and BC2_uni_R. In the original analysis: For normalization, 1 million high-quality reads were randomly selected from each sample, with every read carrying a distinct molecular identifier. Reads sharing molecular identifiers were discarded rather than binned into consensus sequences. MiTCR, set to a Q25 quality threshold and the strictest error-elimination algorithm, was used for CDR3 identification, clonotype clustering and error correction. A nonparametric unseen species model using Euler transformation provided a lower-bound estimate of total TCR beta diversity. TCRdb reran the public reads through fastp at Q25 and MiXCR, keeping productive beta chains. Rows matching on CDR3 protein sequence are summarized as one entry with the most common DNA and genes. The authors' filters were not applied to this entry. The sample table contains 650,000 or so distinct CDR3 sequences; only one count was recorded for roughly half of them. The top ten constitute around an eighth of the sample.

Sequencing was performed on blood. In this chain, TRBV5-1 is recombined with TRBJ2-3, and TRBD1 matches 7 of the central bases. This receptor was obtained from a woman older than 75 in good health. In nucleotides, the sequence is TGCGCCAGCAGCGAAGGGGGCCACACAGATACGCAGTATTTT. Protein translation: CASSEGGHTDTQYF.